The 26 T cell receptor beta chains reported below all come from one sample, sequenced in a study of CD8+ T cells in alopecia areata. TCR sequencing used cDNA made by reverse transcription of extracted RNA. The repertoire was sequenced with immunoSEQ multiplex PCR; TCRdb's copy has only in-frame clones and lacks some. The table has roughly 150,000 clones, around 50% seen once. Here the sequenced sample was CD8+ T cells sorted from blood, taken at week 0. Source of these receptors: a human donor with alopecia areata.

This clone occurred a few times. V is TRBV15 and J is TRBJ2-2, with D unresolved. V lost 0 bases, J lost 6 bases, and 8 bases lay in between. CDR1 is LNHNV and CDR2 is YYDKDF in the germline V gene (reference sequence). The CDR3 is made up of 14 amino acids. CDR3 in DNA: TGTGCCACCAGCAGAGATACGGAACCCGGGGAGCTGTTTTTT. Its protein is CATSRDTEPGELFF.

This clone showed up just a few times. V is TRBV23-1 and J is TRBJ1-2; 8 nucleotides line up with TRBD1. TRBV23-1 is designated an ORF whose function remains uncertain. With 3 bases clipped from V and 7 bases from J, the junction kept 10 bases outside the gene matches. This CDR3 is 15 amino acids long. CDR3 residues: CASSQWTGRSGGYTF. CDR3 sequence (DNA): TGCGCCAGCAGTCAGTGGACAGGGCGCTCTGGTGGCTACACCTTC.

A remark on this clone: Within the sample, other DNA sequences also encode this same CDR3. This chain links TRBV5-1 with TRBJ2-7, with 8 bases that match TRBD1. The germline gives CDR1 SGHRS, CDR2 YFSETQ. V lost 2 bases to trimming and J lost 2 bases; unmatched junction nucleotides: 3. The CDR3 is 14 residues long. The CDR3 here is CASSFGTGAYEQYF. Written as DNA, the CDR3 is TGCGCCAGCAGCTTCGGGACAGGAGCCTACGAGCAGTACTTC.

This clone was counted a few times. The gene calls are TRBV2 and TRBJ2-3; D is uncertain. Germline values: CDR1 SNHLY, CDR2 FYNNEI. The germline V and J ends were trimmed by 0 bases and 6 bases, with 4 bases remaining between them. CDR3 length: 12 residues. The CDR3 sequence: CASSEAPDTQYF. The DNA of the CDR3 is TGTGCCAGCAGTGAAGCGCCGGATACGCAGTATTTT.

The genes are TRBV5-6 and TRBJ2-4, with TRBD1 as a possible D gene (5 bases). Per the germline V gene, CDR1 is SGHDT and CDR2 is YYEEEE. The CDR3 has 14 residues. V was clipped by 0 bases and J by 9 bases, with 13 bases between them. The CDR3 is CASSLVQGAVIQYF. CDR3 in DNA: TGTGCCAGCAGCTTGGTGCAGGGTGCGGTCATTCAGTACTTC.

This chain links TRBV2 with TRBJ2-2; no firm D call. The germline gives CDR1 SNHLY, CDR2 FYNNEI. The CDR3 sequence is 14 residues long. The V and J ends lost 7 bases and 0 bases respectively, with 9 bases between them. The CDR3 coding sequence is TGTGCCAGCACTGGCACCTCGAACACCGGGGAGCTGTTTTTT. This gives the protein CASTGTSNTGELFF.

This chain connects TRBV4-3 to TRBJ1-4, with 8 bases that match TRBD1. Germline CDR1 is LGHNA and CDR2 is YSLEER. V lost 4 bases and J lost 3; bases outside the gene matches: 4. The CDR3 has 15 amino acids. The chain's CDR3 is CASSRLTGANEKLFF. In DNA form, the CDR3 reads TGCGCCAGCAGCCGCCTGACAGGGGCTAATGAAAAACTGTTTTTT.

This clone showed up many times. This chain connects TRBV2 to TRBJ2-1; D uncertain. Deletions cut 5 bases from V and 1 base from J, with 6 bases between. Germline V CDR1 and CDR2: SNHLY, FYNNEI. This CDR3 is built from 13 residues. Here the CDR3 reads CASSLGSYNEQFF. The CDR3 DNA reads TGTGCCAGCAGTTTAGGGTCCTACAATGAGCAGTTCTTC.

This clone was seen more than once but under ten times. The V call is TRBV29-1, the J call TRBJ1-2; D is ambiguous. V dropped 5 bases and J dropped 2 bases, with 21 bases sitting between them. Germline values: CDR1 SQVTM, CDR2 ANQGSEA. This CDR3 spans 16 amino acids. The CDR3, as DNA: TGCAGCGTTCTCCCCCGGTCTGACGGCGACAACTATGGCTACACCTTC. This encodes CSVLPRSDGDNYGYTF. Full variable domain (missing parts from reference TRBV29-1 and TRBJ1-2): SAVISQKPSRDICQRGTSLTIQCQVDSQVTMMFWYRQQPGQSLTLIATANQGSEATYESGFVIDKFPISRPNLTFSTLTVSNMSPEDSSIYLCSVLPRSDGDNYGYTFGSGTRLTVV.

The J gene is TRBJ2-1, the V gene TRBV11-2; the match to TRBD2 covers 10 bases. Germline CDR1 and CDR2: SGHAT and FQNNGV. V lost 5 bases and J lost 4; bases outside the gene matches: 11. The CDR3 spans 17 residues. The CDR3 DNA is TGTGCCAGCAGCGCAAGGTATAGACTAGCGGGTTACAATGAGCAGTTCTTC. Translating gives CASSARYRLAGYNEQFF.

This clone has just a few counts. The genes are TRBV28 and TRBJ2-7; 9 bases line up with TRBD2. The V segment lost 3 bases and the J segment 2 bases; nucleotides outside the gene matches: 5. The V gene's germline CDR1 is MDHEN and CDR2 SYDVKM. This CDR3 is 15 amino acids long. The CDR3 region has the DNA TGTGCCAGCAGTTTTGAGCGGGGGGCCCCCTACGAGCAGTACTTC. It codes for CASSFERGAPYEQYF.

Here the CDR3 reads CASSHAPGTGISYEQYF. CDR3 DNA: TGCGCCAGCAGCCACGCTCCCGGGACAGGGATCTCCTACGAGCAGTACTTC. This chain joins TRBV4-1 and TRBJ2-7; 9 bases line up with TRBD1. This CDR3 has 17 amino acids. Trimming removed 3 bases from V and 0 bases from J; junction bases left unmatched: 9. Germline V gene lookup returns CDR1 MGHRA and CDR2 YSYEKL.

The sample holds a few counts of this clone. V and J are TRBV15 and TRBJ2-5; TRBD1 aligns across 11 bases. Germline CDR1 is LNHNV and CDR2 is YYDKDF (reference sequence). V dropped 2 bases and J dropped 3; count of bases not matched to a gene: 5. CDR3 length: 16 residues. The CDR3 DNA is TGTGCCACCAGCAGATACCGGGACAGGGGGGAAGAGACCCAGTACTTC. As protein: CATSRYRDRGEETQYF.

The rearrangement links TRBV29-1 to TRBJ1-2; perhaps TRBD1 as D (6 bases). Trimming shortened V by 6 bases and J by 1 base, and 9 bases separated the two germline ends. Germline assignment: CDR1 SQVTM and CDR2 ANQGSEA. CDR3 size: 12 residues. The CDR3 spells CSVRDNNYGYTF. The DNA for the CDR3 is TGCAGCGTCCGGGACAATAACTATGGCTACACCTTC.

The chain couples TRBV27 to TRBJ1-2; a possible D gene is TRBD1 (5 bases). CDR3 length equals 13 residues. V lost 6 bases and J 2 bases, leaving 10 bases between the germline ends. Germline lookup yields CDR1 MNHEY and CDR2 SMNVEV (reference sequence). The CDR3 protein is CASSQTDNYGYTF. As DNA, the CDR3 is TGTGCCAGCAGCCAGACAGACAACTATGGCTACACCTTC.

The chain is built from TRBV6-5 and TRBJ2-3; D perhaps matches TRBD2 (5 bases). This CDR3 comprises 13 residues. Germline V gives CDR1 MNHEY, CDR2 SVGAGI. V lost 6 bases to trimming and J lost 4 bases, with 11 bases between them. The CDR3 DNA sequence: TGTGCCAGCAGCATAACTAGGGCAGATACGCAGTATTTT. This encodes CASSITRADTQYF.

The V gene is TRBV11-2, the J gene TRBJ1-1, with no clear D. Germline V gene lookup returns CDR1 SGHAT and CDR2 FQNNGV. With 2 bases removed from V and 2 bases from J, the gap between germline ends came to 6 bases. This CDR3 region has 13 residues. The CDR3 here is CASSLKGNTEAFF. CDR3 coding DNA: TGTGCCAGCAGCTTAAAGGGTAACACTGAAGCTTTCTTT.

The CDR3 sequence: CASRAGTFNQPQHF. The DNA of the CDR3 is TGTGCCAGCCGAGCCGGGACCTTCAATCAGCCCCAGCATTTT. The chain couples TRBV27 to TRBJ1-5, with D possibly TRBD1 on 5 matching bases. The V end lost 8 bases, the J end lost 3 bases, and 14 bases lay between the germline ends. This CDR3 contains 14 residues. Germline CDR1 is MNHEY and CDR2 is SMNVEV (reference sequence).

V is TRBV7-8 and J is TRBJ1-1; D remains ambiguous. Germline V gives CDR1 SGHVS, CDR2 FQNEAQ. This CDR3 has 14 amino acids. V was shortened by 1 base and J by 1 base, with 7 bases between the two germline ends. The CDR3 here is CASSLGQSNTEAFF. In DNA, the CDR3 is TGTGCCAGCAGCTTAGGGCAGTCGAACACTGAAGCTTTCTTT.

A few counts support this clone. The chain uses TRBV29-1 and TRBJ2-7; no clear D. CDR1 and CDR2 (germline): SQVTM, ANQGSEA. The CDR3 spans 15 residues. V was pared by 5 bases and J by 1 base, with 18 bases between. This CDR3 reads CSVPLIVDGSYEQYF. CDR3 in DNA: TGCAGCGTTCCCTTGATCGTGGACGGTTCCTACGAGCAGTACTTC.

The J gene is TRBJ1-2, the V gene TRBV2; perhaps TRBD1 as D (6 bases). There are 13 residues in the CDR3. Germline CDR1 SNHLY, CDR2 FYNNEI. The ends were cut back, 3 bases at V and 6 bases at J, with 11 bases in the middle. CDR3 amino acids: CASSDGGPDGYTF. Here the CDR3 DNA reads TGTGCCAGCAGTGACGGGGGGCCTGATGGCTACACCTTC.

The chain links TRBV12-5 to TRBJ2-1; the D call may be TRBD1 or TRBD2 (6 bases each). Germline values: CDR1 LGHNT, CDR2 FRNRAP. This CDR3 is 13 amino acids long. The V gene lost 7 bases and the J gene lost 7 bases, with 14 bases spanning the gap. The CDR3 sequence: CASVGGFNNEQFF. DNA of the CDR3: TGTGCTAGTGTGGGGGGCTTCAATAATGAGCAGTTCTTC.

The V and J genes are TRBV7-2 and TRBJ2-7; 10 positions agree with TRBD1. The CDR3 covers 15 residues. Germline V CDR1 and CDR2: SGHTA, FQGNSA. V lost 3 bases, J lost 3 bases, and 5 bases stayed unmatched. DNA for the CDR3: TGTGCCAGCAGCTTTTTCCGGGACAGGGGCTACGAGCAGTACTTC. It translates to CASSFFRDRGYEQYF.

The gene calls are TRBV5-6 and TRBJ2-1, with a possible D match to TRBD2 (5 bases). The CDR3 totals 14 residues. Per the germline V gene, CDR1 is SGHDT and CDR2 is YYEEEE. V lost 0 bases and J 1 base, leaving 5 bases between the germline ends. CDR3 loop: CASSLGGSYNEQFF. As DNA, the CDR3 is TGTGCCAGCAGCTTGGGAGGGTCCTACAATGAGCAGTTCTTC.

The CDR3 nucleotides read TGTGCCAGCAGCTTAGCGGTCTATGAGCAGTTCTTC. Translating gives CASSLAVYEQFF. The V gene is TRBV7-9, the J gene TRBJ2-1; D is ambiguous. CDR1 and CDR2 (germline): SEHNR, FQNEAQ (reference sequence). Trimming stripped 0 bases from V and 8 bases from J, with 5 bases between. The CDR3 sequence is 12 residues long. The full variable domain, completed using reference TRBV7-9 and TRBJ2-1, is DTGVSQNPRHKITKRGQNVTFRCDPISEHNRLYWYRQTLGQGPEFLTYFQNEAQLEKSRLLSDRFSAERPKGSFSTLEIQRTEQGDSAMYLCASSLAVYEQFFGPGTRLTVL.

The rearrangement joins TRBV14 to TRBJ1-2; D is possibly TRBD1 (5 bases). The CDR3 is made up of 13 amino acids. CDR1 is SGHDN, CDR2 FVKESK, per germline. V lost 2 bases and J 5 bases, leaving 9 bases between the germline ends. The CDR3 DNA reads TGTGCCAGCAGCCAACTGCGGGGGTATGGCTACACCTTC. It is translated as CASSQLRGYGYTF.